This T cell receptor (beta chain) came from a study of T cell responses to AZD1222 COVID-19 vaccine. Comment on this clone: Its antigen remains unidentified.

TCRdb's table, derived via immunoSEQ multiplex PCR, lists solely in-frame clones and lacks some. The sample shows around 120,000 clones, around 89% of them seen only once. Germline V gene lookup returns CDR1 SGHTA and CDR2 FQGNSA. The V and J ends lost 8 bases and 1 base respectively, with 11 bases between them. This CDR3 contains 13 residues. Regarding the study as a whole: Sampling that yielded the repertoires occurred only after the peak T cell response.

The sequence was collected from an adult in good health. This rearrangement joins TRBV7-2 to TRBJ2-5; D gene unclear. The sample here was peripheral blood, taken on day 0 of AZD1222 vaccination. Written as DNA, the CDR3 is TGTGCCAGCGGGAAGGGCGGCCAAGAGACCCAGTACTTC. It translates to CASGKGGQETQYF.